The T cell receptor (beta chain) described here comes from a study of blood T cell repertoires in COVID-19. At the level of the study: The samples span acute and convalescent COVID-19 from the United States, Italy and Spain.

Measured with immunoSEQ multiplex PCR; TCRdb has only the in-frame clones, and not every one. The table includes 200,000 to 250,000 clones, about four fifths detected once. The CDR3 has 14 residues. In germline, CDR1 is SQVTM, CDR2 ANQGSEA. V lost 3 bases, J lost 2 bases, and 14 bases lay in between. The chain is built from TRBV29-1 and TRBJ2-7; D is perhaps TRBD2 (6 bases). This TCR was sampled from an elderly woman with acute or convalescent COVID-19. The specimen sequenced was peripheral blood. The CDR3 reads CSVESAGKPYEQYF. Here the CDR3 DNA reads TGCAGCGTTGAGTCAGCGGGTAAACCCTACGAGCAGTACTTC.